The clone carrying this TCR beta chain was observed a single time. Its specificity is unknown. This specimen comes from a study of T cell responses to AZD1222 COVID-19 vaccine. Notes on the study in general: Reportedly, nearly half the spike-specific TCRs target unmutated variant regions.

The CDR3 extends over 15 amino acids. Looked up from germline, CDR1 is MNHEY and CDR2 is SVGEGT. The V and J ends lost 5 bases and 3 bases respectively, with 14 bases between them. Sequencing used immunoSEQ multiplex PCR; TCRdb keeps in-frame clones, though not all of them. Of approximately 120,000 clones in the sample, around 87% were seen once. The specimen comprised peripheral blood, sampled on day 0 of AZD1222 vaccination. The gene calls are TRBV6-2 or TRBV6-3 and TRBJ2-1; weak D call: TRBD1 (6 bases). This TCR came from an adult in good health. This CDR3 reads CASSVTGTSYNEQFF. Written as DNA, the CDR3 is TGTGCCAGCAGTGTGACCGGGACAAGCTACAATGAGCAGTTCTTC.